These 32 T cell receptor beta chains originate from one sample sequenced in a study of T cell changes during pregnancy in multiple sclerosis. Produced via immunoSEQ multiplex PCR; TCRdb's table is partial and in-frame only. The data show under 15,000 clones, approximately 90% seen once. Sequenced here: CD8+ T cells from peripheral blood mononuclear cells, sampled in the second trimester of pregnancy. Receptor source: a female donor in good health, enrolled as a control in a pregnancy study.

V gene TRBV7-6 combines with J gene TRBJ2-7; D not certain. The length of the CDR3 is 13 residues. CDR1 SGHVS and CDR2 FNYEAQ come from the germline V gene. Trimming stripped 5 bases from V and 3 bases from J, with 11 bases between. The DNA of the CDR3 is TGTGCCAGCAGCCCCGACAATTACTACGAGCAGTACTTC. This codes for CASSPDNYYEQYF.

This rearrangement joins TRBV12-1 to TRBJ2-5; the tabulated D call, TRBD2, remains unverified against the DNA. TRBV12-1 is labeled a pseudogene. The CDR3 runs to 16 residues. As DNA, the CDR3 is TGTGCCAGCAGCTTACGACTAGCGGGCCGGGGCGAGACCCAGTACTTC. Amino acid sequence: CASSLRLAGRGETQYF.

Concerning this clone itself: Its ends do not fully match the called genes, so a read error is possible. The genes are TRBV19 and TRBJ1-2; D is possibly TRBD1 (5 bases). This CDR3 has 14 residues. Germline V gene lookup returns CDR1 LNHDA and CDR2 SQIVND (reference sequence). CDR3 nucleotide sequence: TGTGCCAGTAGTATAGATTATGCAGGGCGGGAATCTACATTC. It translates to CASSIDYAGRESTF.

This chain connects TRBV2 to TRBJ2-3, with D tentatively TRBD2 (5 bases). Trimming removed 2 bases at V and 6 bases at J, with 6 bases between. The CDR3 contains 12 residues. The germline V gene has CDR1 SNHLY and CDR2 FYNNEI. The CDR3 loop is CASSEWRDTQYF. The CDR3 region has the DNA TGTGCCAGCAGTGAATGGAGGGATACGCAGTATTTT.

This clone was picked up a small number of times. This rearrangement joins TRBV6-1 to TRBJ2-5; 8 nucleotides match TRBD2. V shed 10 bases and J 0 bases; nucleotides not matched to a gene: 4. In germline, CDR1 is MNHNS, CDR2 SASEGT. The CDR3 is 13 residues long. CDR3 loop: CATPSGYQETQYF. The CDR3 nucleotides read TGTGCCACCCCTAGCGGGTACCAAGAGACCCAGTACTTC.

The chain joins TRBV18 to TRBJ2-2; D perhaps matches TRBD2 (5 bases). CDR3 length: 16 amino acids. V was trimmed by 2 bases and J by 0 bases, leaving 10 bases between them. Germline V gene data show CDR1 as KGHSH and CDR2 as LQKENI. The CDR3 DNA follows: TGTGCCAGCTCACCAAGCGGACCTTCGAACACCGGGGAGCTGTTTTTT. Its protein is CASSPSGPSNTGELFF.

The chain uses TRBV13 and TRBJ2-3; 10 bases agree with TRBD2. Germline CDR1 and CDR2: PRHDT and FYEKMQ (reference sequence). The CDR3 extends over 16 amino acids. V was clipped by 5 bases and J by 1 base; unmatched bases: 6. The CDR3 is CASSPEGTSGTDTQYF. The CDR3 nucleotides are TGTGCCAGCAGCCCCGAGGGGACTAGCGGCACAGATACGCAGTATTTT. The full variable domain, its missing parts supplied by reference TRBV13 and TRBJ2-3, is AAGVIQSPRHLIKEKRETATLKCYPIPRHDTVYWYQQGPGQDPQFLISFYEKMQSDKGSIPDRFSAQQFSDYHSELNMSSLELGDSALYFCASSPEGTSGTDTQYFGPGTRLTVL.

V and J are TRBV5-1 and TRBJ1-1; D not resolved. Germline V gene sequence: CDR1 SGHRS, CDR2 YFSETQ. Deletions cut 4 bases from V and 5 bases from J, with 9 bases between. CDR3 size: 12 residues. The CDR3 reads CASSIGETEAFF. DNA for the CDR3: TGCGCCAGCAGCATAGGAGAAACTGAAGCTTTCTTT. Using reference TRBV5-1 and TRBJ1-1 for the parts outside the CDR3, the full variable domain is KAGVTQTPRYLIKTRGQQVTLSCSPISGHRSVSWYQQTPGQGLQFLFEYFSETQRNKGNFPGRFSGRQFSNSRSEMNVSTLELGDSALYLCASSIGETEAFFGQGTRLTVV.

V usage is TRBV6-4 and J usage is TRBJ2-3; 7 bases fit TRBD2. CDR3 length: 15 residues. Germline-derived CDR1 and CDR2 are MRHNA and SNTAGT. Unmatched junction bases numbered 4, after V lost 4 bases and J lost 0 bases. The CDR3 coding sequence is TGTGCCAGCAGTGTCGGCGGGGGAAGCACAGATACGCAGTATTTT. Translated, it gives CASSVGGGSTDTQYF.

The rearrangement uses TRBV16 and TRBJ2-7; tentatively, D is TRBD1 (5 bases). Germline CDR1 and CDR2: KGHSY and FQNENV. V lost 2 bases, J lost 2 bases, and 13 bases lay in between. The CDR3 contains 15 residues. The CDR3 spells CASSQPQDNPYEQYF. The CDR3 nucleotides read TGTGCCAGCAGCCAACCCCAGGACAACCCCTACGAGCAGTACTTC.

This clone was found once. The chain employs TRBV30 and TRBJ1-5; a possible D gene is TRBD1 (6 bases). The CDR3 extends over 13 amino acids. The V gene lost 0 bases and the J gene lost 5 bases, with 8 bases spanning the gap. In germline, CDR1 is GTSNPN, CDR2 SVGIG (reference sequence). CDR3: CAWSVQGDQPQHF. The CDR3 DNA is TGTGCCTGGAGTGTACAGGGTGATCAGCCCCAGCATTTT.

This clone was observed a few times. The V call is TRBV6-5, the J call TRBJ1-2; D gene ambiguous. V lost 10 bases and J 3 bases, leaving 9 bases between the germline ends. The V gene's germline CDR1 is MNHEY and CDR2 SVGAGI. This CDR3 region has 11 residues. CDR3 sequence (DNA): TGTGCCACCATTAGTGACTATGGCTACACCTTC. Translating gives CATISDYGYTF.

The chain carries TRBV19 and TRBJ1-1; D gene ambiguous. Looked up from germline, CDR1 is LNHDA and CDR2 is SQIVND (reference sequence). Trimming removed 2 bases from V and 1 base from J, with 11 bases in between. This CDR3 comprises 15 residues. This CDR3 is CASSISMSPNTEAFF. The DNA for the CDR3 is TGTGCCAGTAGTATATCTATGAGTCCGAACACTGAAGCTTTCTTT.

The chain employs TRBV2 and TRBJ1-2, with D possibly matching TRBD1 (5 bases). The CDR3 is 16 residues long. V was shortened by 3 bases and J by 1 base, with 15 bases between the two germline ends. Germline V gene sequence: CDR1 SNHLY, CDR2 FYNNEI. CDR3 protein: CASSEGGRANNYGYTF. CDR3 coding DNA: TGTGCCAGCAGTGAGGGGGGTAGGGCCAATAACTATGGCTACACCTTC.

This clone was detected once. The chain employs TRBV27 and TRBJ2-7, with D possibly being TRBD1 (6 bases). The germline gives CDR1 MNHEY, CDR2 SMNVEV (reference sequence). The CDR3 consists of 14 residues. V shed 7 bases and J shed 2 bases, with 15 bases lying between them. CDR3 coding DNA: TGTGCCAGCAATGAAGGGACAACGCCCTACGAGCAGTACTTC. Amino acid sequence: CASNEGTTPYEQYF.

The CDR3 nucleotides are TGCAGCGCCAAAGGCCTGCTAGCGGGGTCGAACACCGGGGAGCTGTTTTTT. This encodes CSAKGLLAGSNTGELFF. The chain employs TRBV29-1 and TRBJ2-2; TRBD2 agrees at 9 bases. V was clipped by 7 bases and J by 0 bases; unmatched bases: 12. The CDR3 contains 17 residues. Per germline, CDR1 SQVTM and CDR2 ANQGSEA.

The chain links TRBV13 to TRBJ2-7; 8 bases line up with TRBD2. V gave up 5 bases and J gave up 2 bases; unmatched junction bases: 14. The CDR3 spans 17 residues. CDR1 is PRHDT and CDR2 is FYEKMQ in the germline V gene (reference sequence). CDR3 sequence reads: CASSPPGLKRGPYEQYF. As DNA, the CDR3 is TGTGCCAGCAGCCCCCCGGGGTTAAAGCGGGGGCCCTACGAGCAGTACTTC.

By proportion, this clone is medium-sized (0.01 to 0.1%). The chain uses TRBV4-3 and TRBJ2-2, with TRBD2 identical over 7 bases. This CDR3 spans 16 amino acids. From germline, CDR1 is LGHNA and CDR2 YSLEER. V gave up 0 bases and J gave up 10 bases; unmatched junction bases: 11. The CDR3 DNA follows: TGCGCCAGCAGCCAAGACTCAAGTGGGGGGGTCGAGGAGCTGTTTTTT. As protein: CASSQDSSGGVEELFF.

The V gene is TRBV7-2, the J gene TRBJ2-5; 8 bases fit TRBD2. There are 14 residues in the CDR3. V shed 4 bases, J shed 4 bases, and the junction held 5 bases outside the gene matches. Germline V gene lookup returns CDR1 SGHTA and CDR2 FQGNSA. CDR3 protein: CASSSRRGGETQYF. CDR3 coding DNA: TGTGCCAGCAGCTCCCGCCGGGGGGGAGAGACCCAGTACTTC.

V usage is TRBV6-5 and J usage is TRBJ1-1, with TRBD1 matching 8 bases. CDR1 and CDR2 (germline): MNHEY, SVGAGI. Losses at the gene ends were 6 bases for V and 4 bases for J; bases not matched to a gene: 7. This CDR3 has 14 residues. The CDR3 reads CASRVTGGATEAFF. The CDR3 nucleotides are TGTGCCAGCAGGGTCACAGGGGGAGCCACTGAAGCTTTCTTT.

J is TRBJ1-1 and V is TRBV9; maybe TRBD1 (6 bases). Germline V gene sequence: CDR1 SGDLS, CDR2 YYNGEE. The CDR3 covers 15 residues. Trimming shortened V by 3 bases and J by 7 bases, and 19 bases separated the two germline ends. The CDR3 here is CASSAGPGVGREAFF. The CDR3 bases are TGTGCCAGCAGCGCCGGCCCAGGGGTAGGACGTGAAGCTTTCTTT.

The V gene is TRBV6-1, the J gene TRBJ2-7; 9 bases line up with TRBD1. CDR1 and CDR2 (germline): MNHNS, SASEGT. The CDR3 consists of 15 residues. The ends lost 5 bases at V and 4 bases at J; junction bases unmatched: 9. CDR3 loop: CASSSRGTGLYEQYF. The CDR3 coding sequence is TGTGCCAGCAGTAGTCGGGGGACAGGGTTATACGAGCAGTACTTC.

The chain carries TRBV6-4 and TRBJ2-1; the match to TRBD2 covers 15 bases. Germline CDR1 MRHNA, CDR2 SNTAGT. V was pared by 2 bases and J by 9 bases, with 2 bases of the junction left unmatched. CDR3 length equals 15 residues. CDR3 coding DNA: TGTGCCAGCAGTGACATGGGACTAGCGGGGGGTGAGCAGTTCTTC. Amino acid sequence: CASSDMGLAGGEQFF.

The rearrangement links TRBV9 to TRBJ2-5, with TRBD1 identical over 8 bases. The ends lost 1 base at V and 5 bases at J; junction bases unmatched: 7. The germline V gene has CDR1 SGDLS and CDR2 YYNGEE. The CDR3 is made up of 15 amino acids. CDR3 residues: CASSVSGTGRETQYF. The CDR3 DNA reads as TGTGCCAGCAGCGTATCCGGGACAGGACGGGAGACCCAGTACTTC.

This clone was detected only once. The chain uses TRBV4-1 and TRBJ2-1, with TRBD2 identical over 11 bases. V trimming: 0 bases; J trimming: 5 bases; junction bases outside the gene matches: 6. The CDR3 sequence is 17 residues long. Germline V lookup: CDR1 MGHRA, CDR2 YSYEKL. The CDR3 nucleotides read TGCGCCAGCAGCCAAGACCTGACTAGCGGGATAAACAATGAGCAGTTCTTC. Translated, it gives CASSQDLTSGINNEQFF.

The chain carries TRBV6-6 and TRBJ1-1; 7 bases fit TRBD1. From germline, CDR1 is MNHNY and CDR2 SVGAGI (reference sequence). V lost 6 bases, J lost 4 bases, and 11 bases stayed unmatched. This CDR3 has 15 amino acids. DNA of the CDR3: TGTGCCAGCAGCCGAAGACAGGGAATGGGCACTGAAGCTTTCTTT. This encodes CASSRRQGMGTEAFF.

The chain has TRBV5-6 and TRBJ1-1; no reliable D call. With 1 base removed from V and 2 bases from J, the gap between germline ends came to 3 bases. The germline V gene has CDR1 SGHDT and CDR2 YYEEEE. The CDR3 covers 12 residues. The CDR3 nucleotides read TGTGCCAGCAGCTTGCTTAACACTGAAGCTTTCTTT. This gives the protein CASSLLNTEAFF.

This clone appeared a few times. The chain combines TRBV6-1 with TRBJ1-1, with D unclear. Per germline, CDR1 MNHNS and CDR2 SASEGT. The CDR3 contains 15 residues. Trimming took off 4 bases at V and 0 bases at J, with 12 bases between the two ends. Here the CDR3 DNA reads TGTGCCAGCAGTGTTTTAGGAGATATGAACACTGAAGCTTTCTTT. It specifies CASSVLGDMNTEAFF.

The V and J genes are TRBV10-1 and TRBJ1-1, with a possible D match to TRBD1 (5 bases). In germline, CDR1 is WNHNN, CDR2 SYGVQD (reference sequence). There are 13 residues in the CDR3. V lost 8 bases and J lost 5, with 15 bases in between. CDR3 in amino acids: CASRLSEGTEAFF. The CDR3 DNA reads TGCGCCAGCCGCCTTTCGGAGGGGACTGAAGCTTTCTTT.

The chain couples TRBV7-9 to TRBJ2-1, with D uncertain. Trimming left V 4 bases short and J 3 bases short, with 4 bases between. This CDR3 region has 12 residues. Germline V gives CDR1 SEHNR, CDR2 FQNEAQ (reference sequence). The CDR3, as DNA: TGTGCCAGCAGCTCCGGCTACAATGAGCAGTTCTTC. Translated: CASSSGYNEQFF.

J is TRBJ1-1 and V is TRBV30; 8 bases align to TRBD1. Germline CDR1 reads GTSNPN; CDR2 reads SVGIG (reference sequence). There are 13 residues in the CDR3. The V and J ends lost 5 bases and 6 bases, in that order; junction bases with no gene match: 8. The CDR3 protein is CAWAAHRGAEAFF. In DNA form, the CDR3 reads TGTGCCTGGGCGGCACACAGGGGGGCTGAAGCTTTCTTT. The whole variable domain, remainder taken from reference TRBV30 and TRBJ1-1, is SQTIHQWPATLVQPVGSPLSLECTVEGTSNPNLYWYRQAAGRGLQLLFYSVGIGQISSEVPQNLSASRPQDRQFILSSKKLLLSDSGFYLCAWAAHRGAEAFFGQGTRLTVV.

V usage is TRBV19 and J usage is TRBJ1-2; 7 nucleotides agree with TRBD1. The J segment lost 7 bases and the V segment lost 9 bases, leaving 14 bases of the junction unmatched. Germline V gene data show CDR1 as LNHDA and CDR2 as SQIVND (reference sequence). There are 14 residues in the CDR3. DNA for the CDR3: TGTGCCAGCCTACAGGACGACAGGGTTGGTGGCTACACCTTC. Residues: CASLQDDRVGGYTF.